These 7 T cell receptor beta chains were all obtained from the same sample, sequenced in a study of PD-1 blockade in classical Hodgkin lymphoma. Indicated time point: cycle 4 day 1 (C4D1), after five to seven weeks of nivolumab. There was relapse after autologous stem cell transplantation in every patient, and there was variation in brentuximab vedotin exposure. The CD4+ T cells used were purified from thawed PBMCs through magnetic negative selection. The repertoire was sequenced with immunoSEQ multiplex PCR; TCRdb's copy has only in-frame clones and lacks some. This sample carries tens of thousands of clones, 92% of them seen once, and the ten largest clones take around 0.3%. The material was CD4+ T cells from blood, obtained before the fourth cycle of nivolumab. These receptors all come from a human donor with classical Hodgkin lymphoma.

The chain employs TRBV5-5 and TRBJ1-1; TRBD1 matches at 7 bases. This CDR3 contains 15 residues. With 7 bases clipped from V and 0 bases from J, the junction kept 9 bases outside the gene matches. Germline V gene data show CDR1 as SGHKS and CDR2 as YYEKEE (reference sequence). The CDR3 region has the DNA TGTGCCAGCGACCGAGGGGGCTCACTGAACACTGAAGCTTTCTTT. This gives the protein CASDRGGSLNTEAFF.

This clone was picked up a small number of times. This sequence joins TRBV28 and TRBJ1-2, with TRBD1 matching 8 bases. Germline assignment: CDR1 MDHEN and CDR2 SYDVKM. The CDR3 covers 14 residues. After removal of 6 bases from V and 5 bases from J, the junction contained 8 bases not matched to a gene. The CDR3 DNA sequence: TGTGCCAGCAGCCTACAGGGGGTCCGTTATGGCTACACCTTC. It translates to CASSLQGVRYGYTF.

The chain uses TRBV15 and TRBJ2-1; no firm D call. The V and J ends lost 0 bases and 4 bases respectively, with 10 bases between them. The CDR3 length is 15 residues. CDR1 is LNHNV and CDR2 is YYDKDF in the germline V gene (reference sequence). The CDR3 DNA is TGTGCCACCAGCAGAGAGCTAGGCCCTTACAATGAGCAGTTCTTC. Protein sequence: CATSRELGPYNEQFF.

The chain uses TRBV4-1 and TRBJ2-7, with 11 bases matching TRBD2. CDR3 length: 14 amino acids. The germline gives CDR1 MGHRA, CDR2 YSYEKL. V lost 4 bases and J lost 1; bases outside the gene matches: 0. The CDR3, as DNA: TGCGCCAGCAGCCTAGCGGGAGGGTCCTACGAGCAGTACTTC. Protein product: CASSLAGGSYEQYF.

This clone has only one observation. V gene TRBV7-9 combines with J gene TRBJ2-3, with TRBD2 matching 9 bases. CDR1 and CDR2 (germline): SEHNR, FQNEAQ (reference sequence). The CDR3 sequence is 18 residues long. V lost 2 bases to trimming and J lost 2 bases; unmatched junction nucleotides: 11. The CDR3 sequence is CASSLWSWGLASTDTQYF. The CDR3 DNA reads TGTGCCAGCAGCTTATGGTCTTGGGGACTAGCCTCCACAGATACGCAGTATTTT. Full variable domain (outside the CDR3, taken from reference TRBV7-9 and TRBJ2-3): DTGVSQNPRHKITKRGQNVTFRCDPISEHNRLYWYRQTLGQGPEFLTYFQNEAQLEKSRLLSDRFSAERPKGSFSTLEIQRTEQGDSAMYLCASSLWSWGLASTDTQYFGPGTRLTVL.

The chain employs TRBV18 and TRBJ2-2; D is undetermined. The CDR3 contains 15 residues. Germline CDR1 and CDR2: KGHSH and LQKENI. The V end lost 3 bases, the J end lost 0 bases, and 8 bases lay between the germline ends. The CDR3 protein is CASSPVSANTGELFF. The CDR3 DNA reads TGTGCCAGCTCACCGGTATCAGCGAACACCGGGGAGCTGTTTTTT.

The chain recombines TRBV29-1 with TRBJ1-4, with D uncertain. In germline, CDR1 is SQVTM, CDR2 ANQGSEA. The CDR3 runs 12 residues. The ends were cut back, 5 bases at V and 1 base at J, with 5 bases in the middle. CDR3 nucleotide sequence: TGCAGCGTTTCCGTAACTAATGAAAAACTGTTTTTT. As protein: CSVSVTNEKLFF. The full variable domain, its missing parts supplied by reference TRBV29-1 and TRBJ1-4, is SAVISQKPSRDICQRGTSLTIQCQVDSQVTMMFWYRQQPGQSLTLIATANQGSEATYESGFVIDKFPISRPNLTFSTLTVSNMSPEDSSIYLCSVSVTNEKLFFGSGTQLSVL.